A selection of T cell receptor beta chains follows, all from one sample in a study of Ad26.COV2.S vaccination and SARS-CoV-2 variants. Clones were read by immunoSEQ multiplex PCR, and TCRdb kept only the in-frame ones, dropping some. The table lists some 250,000 clones, 70% to 90% of them singletons. Sequenced material: peripheral blood, taken in a trial of Ad26.COV2.S vaccine versus placebo. These receptors were obtained from a person aged 18 to 65 who received the Ad26.COV2.S COVID-19 vaccine or a placebo. The CDR3 runs from the conserved cysteine through the conserved F or W. Fields, in order: J gene, D gene, V gene, clone size, CDR3 protein, CDR3 DNA. A D gene is named only where the DNA matches it firmly. Size is omitted from some rows. Given values are once, few, many or a class for expanded clones.

J gene: TRBJ2-7
D gene: NA
V gene: TRBV6-2/TRBV6-3
clone size: NA
CDR3 protein: CASSTDAVDCEQYF
CDR3 DNA: TGTGCCAGCAGTACGGACGCGGTCGATTGCGAGCAGTACTTC

J gene: TRBJ1-5
D gene: TRBD1
V gene: TRBV7-9
clone size: NA
CDR3 protein: CASSTGQLGQPQHF
CDR3 DNA: TGTGCCAGCAGCACGGGACAGCTAGGTCAGCCCCAGCATTTT

J gene: TRBJ1-2
D gene: NA
V gene: TRBV19
clone size: NA
CDR3 protein: CASSMGTLAGNYGYTF
CDR3 DNA: TGTGCCAGTAGTATGGGGACGCTCGCGGGCAACTATGGCTACACCTTC

J gene: TRBJ2-2
D gene: TRBD2
V gene: TRBV7-2
clone size: NA
CDR3 protein: CASSTLTSAGGELFF
CDR3 DNA: TGTGCCAGCAGCACCTTGACTAGCGCGGGCGGGGAGCTGTTTTTT

J gene: TRBJ2-3
D gene: NA
V gene: TRBV5-6
clone size: NA
CDR3 protein: CASSPSGTDTQYF
CDR3 DNA: TGTGCCAGCAGTCCGTCCGGGACAGATACGCAGTATTTT

J gene: TRBJ2-3
D gene: NA
V gene: TRBV6-1
clone size: NA
CDR3 protein: CASSEDITSGGRDTQYF
CDR3 DNA: TGTGCCAGCAGTGAAGATATTACCTCAGGGGGGAGAGATACGCAGTATTTT

J gene: TRBJ1-3
D gene: NA
V gene: TRBV15
clone size: few
CDR3 protein: CATSRDRAGNTIYF
CDR3 DNA: TGTGCCACCAGCAGAGACAGGGCCGGAAACACCATATATTTT

J gene: TRBJ1-4
D gene: NA
V gene: TRBV19
clone size: NA
CDR3 protein: CASSSPSWGKEKLFF
CDR3 DNA: TGTGCCAGTAGCAGCCCCTCGTGGGGGAAAGAAAAACTGTTTTTT

J gene: TRBJ2-2
D gene: NA
V gene: TRBV4-1
clone size: NA
CDR3 protein: CASSRDQGTGELFF
CDR3 DNA: TGCGCCAGCAGTCGGGACCAGGGGACCGGGGAGCTGTTTTTT

J gene: TRBJ2-6
D gene: TRBD1
V gene: TRBV4-3
clone size: NA
CDR3 protein: CASSQEARGLPSGANVLTF
CDR3 DNA: TGCGCCAGCAGCCAAGAGGCGAGGGGGCTGCCCTCTGGGGCCAACGTCCTGACTTTC

J gene: TRBJ1-2
D gene: NA
V gene: TRBV25-1
clone size: NA
CDR3 protein: CASSEPGEATGYTF
CDR3 DNA: TGTGCCAGCAGTGAACCAGGGGAGGCCACTGGCTACACCTTC

J gene: TRBJ2-7
D gene: TRBD1
V gene: TRBV6-6
clone size: NA
CDR3 protein: CASWTGGFDEQYF
CDR3 DNA: TGTGCCAGCTGGACAGGGGGCTTCGACGAGCAGTACTTC

J gene: TRBJ1-1
D gene: NA
V gene: TRBV11-2
clone size: NA
CDR3 protein: CASSLALVNTEAFF
CDR3 DNA: TGTGCCAGCAGCTTAGCTCTGGTGAACACTGAAGCTTTCTTT

J gene: TRBJ1-2
D gene: NA
V gene: TRBV29-1
clone size: NA
CDR3 protein: CSVDRPQQGLGYGYTF
CDR3 DNA: TGCAGCGTTGACCGCCCTCAGCAGGGTTTAGGCTATGGCTACACCTTC

J gene: TRBJ2-7
D gene: NA
V gene: TRBV29-1
clone size: NA
CDR3 protein: CSVEIGGGYEQYF
CDR3 DNA: TGCAGCGTTGAGATAGGAGGAGGCTACGAGCAGTACTTC

J gene: TRBJ1-2
D gene: NA
V gene: TRBV28
clone size: NA
CDR3 protein: CASSFSGNYGYTF
CDR3 DNA: TGTGCCAGCAGTTTTTCAGGGAACTATGGCTACACCTTC

J gene: TRBJ1-4
D gene: NA
V gene: TRBV5-6
clone size: NA
CDR3 protein: CARVPGQPEKLFF
CDR3 DNA: TGTGCCAGGGTACCGGGACAACCTGAAAAACTGTTTTTT

J gene: TRBJ1-2
D gene: NA
V gene: TRBV19
clone size: NA
CDR3 protein: CASKEGWSFYGYTF
CDR3 DNA: TGTGCCAGTAAGGAGGGTTGGAGCTTCTATGGCTACACCTTC

J gene: TRBJ2-6
D gene: TRBD1
V gene: TRBV19
clone size: NA
CDR3 protein: CASKSSGQGKGRDVLTF
CDR3 DNA: TGTGCCAGTAAATCATCGGGACAGGGTAAAGGAAGGGACGTCCTGACTTTC

J gene: TRBJ1-5
D gene: NA
V gene: TRBV30
clone size: NA
CDR3 protein: CAWSERGNQPQHF
CDR3 DNA: TGTGCCTGGAGTGAGAGGGGCAATCAGCCCCAGCATTTT

J gene: TRBJ1-1
D gene: NA
V gene: TRBV7-2
clone size: once
CDR3 protein: CASSLGMARTEAFF
CDR3 DNA: TGTGCCAGCAGCTTAGGGATGGCGAGAACTGAAGCTTTCTTT

J gene: TRBJ1-5
D gene: TRBD1
V gene: TRBV7-3
clone size: NA
CDR3 protein: CASSHNPTGDQPQHF
CDR3 DNA: TGTGCCAGCAGCCATAACCCGACAGGGGACCAGCCCCAGCATTTT

J gene: TRBJ2-3
D gene: TRBD2
V gene: TRBV12-5
clone size: NA
CDR3 protein: CASGLSNLLAGPKDTQYF
CDR3 DNA: TGTGCTAGTGGTTTGTCCAACTTACTAGCGGGTCCCAAGGATACGCAGTATTTT

J gene: TRBJ1-5
D gene: NA
V gene: TRBV6-2/TRBV6-3
clone size: NA
CDR3 protein: CASSYGGGLGQPQHF
CDR3 DNA: TGTGCCAGCAGTTACGGGGGGGGGCTAGGTCAGCCCCAGCATTTT

J gene: TRBJ2-5
D gene: TRBD1
V gene: TRBV11-2
clone size: once
CDR3 protein: CASSYRRGGTGRGETQYF
CDR3 DNA: TGTGCCAGCAGCTACCGGAGAGGGGGCACAGGTCGAGGGGAGACCCAGTACTTC

J gene: TRBJ1-2
D gene: TRBD1
V gene: TRBV28
clone size: NA
CDR3 protein: CASSPGTGGGYTF
CDR3 DNA: TGTGCCAGCAGCCCCGGGACAGGGGGAGGCTACACCTTC

J gene: TRBJ2-3
D gene: TRBD2
V gene: TRBV9
clone size: NA
CDR3 protein: CASSVQRGGVSDTQYF
CDR3 DNA: TGTGCCAGCAGCGTACAGCGGGGGGGCGTCTCAGATACGCAGTATTTT

J gene: TRBJ1-2
D gene: NA
V gene: TRBV29-1
clone size: NA
CDR3 protein: CSVGGGMGYGYTF
CDR3 DNA: TGCAGCGTCGGGGGGGGAATGGGCTATGGCTACACCTTC